Each of the 27 T cell receptor beta chains below was sequenced from the same sample in a study of CD4 T cells in relation to SARS-CoV-2 and coronaviruses. Their target antigens are unknown. Clones were read by immunoSEQ multiplex PCR, and TCRdb kept only the in-frame ones, dropping some. This sample has 25,000 to 30,000 clones, with 76% found just once. Unexposed donor CD4+ T cells date from about 2011-2019, before the COVID-19 pandemic. The cells were cultured for under 13 days before CD4+ T cells were isolated. Material for sequencing was CD4+ T cells from PBMCs, cultured in vitro. Receptors originate from a human donor in good health.

The chain is built from TRBV3-1 (or the pseudogene TRBV3-2) and TRBJ1-1; D ambiguous. V lost 1 base and J 7 bases, leaving 7 bases between the germline ends. The germline CDR1 and CDR2 sequences are LGHDT and YNNKEL (reference sequence). The CDR3 contains 12 residues. The CDR3 bases are TGTGCCAGCAGCCAAGTGGAGCGTGAAGCTTTCTTT. This gives the protein CASSQVEREAFF.

This clone has a handful of counts. The rearrangement uses TRBV7-9 and TRBJ1-1, with 7 bases identical to TRBD1. The V gene's germline CDR1 is SEHNR and CDR2 FQNEAQ (reference sequence). CDR3 length: 15 residues. The V segment lost 6 bases and the J segment 5 bases; nucleotides outside the gene matches: 12. The CDR3 nucleotides read TGTGCCAGCAGACCTAAGGACAGGCTGGGGACTGAAGCTTTCTTT. Protein: CASRPKDRLGTEAFF. Full variable domain (remainder filled in from reference TRBV7-9 and TRBJ1-1): DTGVSQNPRHKITKRGQNVTFRCDPISEHNRLYWYRQTLGQGPEFLTYFQNEAQLEKSRLLSDRFSAERPKGSFSTLEIQRTEQGDSAMYLCASRPKDRLGTEAFFGQGTRLTVV.

The chain uses TRBV5-6 and TRBJ1-5, with 9 positions matching TRBD1. The CDR3 runs 15 residues. Trimming at V came to 4 bases and at J to 7 bases, leaving 9 bases not matched to a gene. Germline lookup yields CDR1 SGHDT and CDR2 YYEEEE. The CDR3 sequence: CASSRYTGGLQPQHF. For the CDR3, the DNA is TGTGCCAGCAGCCGTTACACAGGGGGCCTCCAGCCCCAGCATTTT.

The rearrangement uses TRBV5-4 and TRBJ2-5; D not certain. Germline V gene data show CDR1 as SGHNT and CDR2 as YYREEE (reference sequence). The CDR3 spans 15 residues. Trimming removed 3 bases from V and 3 bases from J, with 15 bases in between. CDR3 protein: CASSSRDLAEETQYF. Written as DNA, the CDR3 is TGTGCCAGCAGCTCGCGCGACTTAGCCGAAGAGACCCAGTACTTC.

The rearrangement joins TRBV11-3 to TRBJ2-1; 10 nucleotides agree with TRBD2. Losses at the gene ends were 1 base for V and 7 bases for J; bases not matched to a gene: 4. CDR3 length equals 15 residues. The V gene's germline CDR1 is SGHNT and CDR2 YENEEA. CDR3 DNA: TGTGCCAGCAGCTTAGGGCTAGCGGGAGTGAATGAGCAGTTCTTC. Residues: CASSLGLAGVNEQFF.

This clone was found once. The gene calls are TRBV14 and TRBJ2-5, with no clear D. Trimming pared 2 bases from V and 0 bases from J, leaving 19 bases between. The germline V gene has CDR1 SGHDN and CDR2 FVKESK. There are 18 residues in the CDR3. CDR3 amino acids: CASSQLPSWRADQETQYF. In DNA form, the CDR3 reads TGTGCCAGCAGCCAACTCCCCTCCTGGAGAGCCGACCAAGAGACCCAGTACTTC.

The chain carries TRBV7-2 and TRBJ1-1; no reliable D call. Germline CDR1 SGHTA, CDR2 FQGNSA. V lost 0 bases, J lost 0 bases, and 8 bases lay in between. The CDR3 is 15 amino acids. The CDR3 DNA sequence: TGTGCCAGCAGCTTAGCGAGGAGGGTGAACACTGAAGCTTTCTTT. Translated, it gives CASSLARRVNTEAFF.

This chain links TRBV6-1 with TRBJ1-2; D might be TRBD1 (6 bases). Looked up from germline, CDR1 is MNHNS and CDR2 is SASEGT. With 0 bases removed from V and 5 bases from J, the gap between germline ends came to 13 bases. The CDR3 consists of 15 residues. The CDR3 sequence: CASSEATGLWYGYTF. For the CDR3, the DNA is TGTGCCAGCAGTGAAGCTACAGGGCTTTGGTATGGCTACACCTTC.

The chain employs TRBV27 and TRBJ2-3; no clear D. The CDR3 runs to 13 residues. V was clipped by 3 bases and J by 6 bases, with 10 bases between them. Germline values: CDR1 MNHEY, CDR2 SMNVEV (reference sequence). The DNA for the CDR3 is TGTGCCAGCAGTTTCACAGCTAGGGATACGCAGTATTTT. It is translated as CASSFTARDTQYF.

Only a few counts were recorded for this clone. The chain uses TRBV18 and TRBJ1-4, with D perhaps TRBD1 (5 bases). CDR3 length: 14 residues. Trimming stripped 3 bases from V and 8 bases from J, with 13 bases between. Germline CDR1 KGHSH, CDR2 LQKENI. CDR3 in amino acids: CASSPPGTPEKLFF. CDR3 nucleotides: TGTGCCAGCTCACCGCCCGGGACGCCCGAAAAACTGTTTTTT.

This chain uses TRBV5-1 with TRBJ1-3, with a possible D match to TRBD1 (5 bases). The CDR3 is 15 amino acids. V lost 3 bases and J lost 0, with 10 bases in between. Germline V gives CDR1 SGHRS, CDR2 YFSETQ. The CDR3 reads CASSSQGPSGNTIYF. As DNA, the CDR3 is TGCGCCAGCAGCTCGCAGGGCCCCTCTGGAAACACCATATATTTT.

The chain employs TRBV6-2 or TRBV6-3 and TRBJ2-5; the match to TRBD2 covers 11 bases. V was clipped by 6 bases and J by 0 bases; unmatched bases: 12. This CDR3 has 18 residues. Germline-derived CDR1 and CDR2 are MNHEY and SVGEGT. CDR3 region: CASSSSGGPSSYQETQYF. In nucleotides, the CDR3 is TGTGCCAGCAGCTCTAGCGGGGGGCCCTCTTCGTACCAAGAGACCCAGTACTTC.

This clone was observed once. The chain carries TRBV6-5 and TRBJ2-7; no reliable D call. CDR3 length equals 16 residues. V gave up 0 bases and J gave up 2 bases, with 14 bases separating them. The germline V gene has CDR1 MNHEY and CDR2 SVGAGI. As DNA, the CDR3 is TGTGCCAGCAGTTACTCTCTGCCCTTCTCGACCTACGAGCAGTACTTC. It yields the protein CASSYSLPFSTYEQYF.

DNA of the CDR3: TGTGCCAGCAACTCCCCCGGGGGAACAGATACGCAGTATTTT. Protein sequence: CASNSPGGTDTQYF. This sequence joins TRBV28 and TRBJ2-3; possibly TRBD2 for D (6 bases). The CDR3 extends over 14 amino acids. V lost 7 bases and J 3 bases, leaving 14 bases between the germline ends. CDR1 and CDR2 from the germline V gene are MDHEN and SYDVKM.

The chain employs TRBV7-2 and TRBJ1-3, with D possibly TRBD1 on 6 matching bases. CDR1 is SGHTA and CDR2 is FQGNSA in the germline V gene. V lost 3 bases to trimming and J lost 0 bases, with 9 bases between them. CDR3 size: 15 residues. The CDR3 reads CASSLGGHSGNTIYF. The CDR3 nucleotides are TGTGCCAGCAGCTTGGGGGGCCACTCTGGAAACACCATATATTTT.

The chain couples TRBV19 to TRBJ2-7; no clear D gene. The germline V gene has CDR1 LNHDA and CDR2 SQIVND (reference sequence). The CDR3 is made up of 13 amino acids. V lost 5 bases and J lost 2, with 10 bases in between. This chain's CDR3 is CASSGSATYEQYF. The DNA for the CDR3 is TGTGCCAGTAGTGGGTCGGCTACCTACGAGCAGTACTTC.

This clone was seen only a few times. This chain joins TRBV19 and TRBJ1-2, with D uncertain. The CDR3 extends over 11 amino acids. Trimming removed 9 bases from V and 3 bases from J, with 8 bases in between. Germline V gene data show CDR1 as LNHDA and CDR2 as SQIVND (reference sequence). The CDR3 coding sequence is TGTGCCAGCCGGACGGACTATGGCTACACCTTC. Translation gives CASRTDYGYTF.

The genes are TRBV7-2 and TRBJ1-6, with no clear D. CDR1 and CDR2 from the germline V gene are SGHTA and FQGNSA. Trimming cost V 1 base and J 4 bases, with 5 bases left between them. The CDR3 is 14 residues long. CDR3 sequence: CASSLGPYNSPLHF. Written as DNA, the CDR3 is TGTGCCAGCAGCTTAGGACCGTATAATTCACCCCTCCACTTT.

This chain joins TRBV6-6 and TRBJ2-3, with 7 nucleotides matching TRBD1. The V segment lost 5 bases and the J segment 0 bases; nucleotides outside the gene matches: 11. From germline, CDR1 is MNHNY and CDR2 SVGAGI (reference sequence). The CDR3 is 17 amino acids. This chain's CDR3 is CASSLGYRGLSTDTQYF. The CDR3 coding sequence is TGTGCCAGCAGTCTCGGCTACAGGGGCCTTAGCACAGATACGCAGTATTTT.

The chain couples TRBV3-1 (or the pseudogene TRBV3-2) to TRBJ2-7; D might be TRBD1 (5 bases). V lost 0 bases to trimming and J lost 7 bases, with 16 bases between them. The germline V gene encodes CDR1 LGHDT and CDR2 YNNKEL (reference sequence). This CDR3 comprises 15 residues. The CDR3 here is CASSQDDWGSLEQYF. For the CDR3, the DNA is TGTGCCAGCAGCCAAGATGACTGGGGCTCCTTGGAGCAGTACTTC.

The rearrangement joins TRBV18 to TRBJ2-2, with D possibly being TRBD1 (5 bases). Trimming pared 3 bases from V and 3 bases from J, leaving 8 bases between. Germline V gene sequence: CDR1 KGHSH, CDR2 LQKENI. The CDR3 is 14 residues long. CDR3 in amino acids: CASSPLGDTGELFF. As DNA, the CDR3 is TGTGCCAGCTCACCGCTAGGGGACACCGGGGAGCTGTTTTTT.

This clone was observed a handful of times. This chain uses TRBV6-6 with TRBJ2-1; D is unresolved. This CDR3 is built from 11 residues. The germline CDR1 and CDR2 sequences are MNHNY and SVGAGI (reference sequence). The germline V and J ends were trimmed by 3 bases and 10 bases, with 7 bases remaining between them. CDR3 region: CASSYRSEQFF. DNA of the CDR3: TGTGCCAGCAGTTATCGGAGCGAGCAGTTCTTC.

The chain combines TRBV6-5 with TRBJ2-4; 7 bases are shared with TRBD1. This CDR3 region has 15 residues. Germline CDR1 is MNHEY and CDR2 is SVGAGI. J was trimmed by 9 bases and V by 6 bases; bases with no gene match: 14. The CDR3 DNA sequence: TGTGCCAGCAGGCACGATGCTGTTGGACAGGCCATTCAGTACTTC. It specifies CASRHDAVGQAIQYF.

The chain has TRBV7-9 and TRBJ2-3; TRBD2 matches 9 bases. Germline CDR1 and CDR2: SEHNR and FQNEAQ (reference sequence). This CDR3 region has 18 residues. V lost 0 bases to trimming and J lost 2 bases; unmatched junction nucleotides: 9. The DNA for the CDR3 is TGTGCCAGCAGCTTAGCACTCGCGGCGGGGGGGGTCACAGATACGCAGTATTTT. It yields the protein CASSLALAAGGVTDTQYF.

V gene TRBV18 combines with J gene TRBJ2-5, with D possibly matching TRBD2 (6 bases). Germline loops: CDR1 KGHSH, CDR2 LQKENI. Trimming left V 0 bases short and J 5 bases short, with 19 bases between. The CDR3 length is 17 residues. CDR3 sequence (DNA): TGTGCCAGCTCACCACCGGCGGGACTCCCAGGGATGGAGACCCAGTACTTC. It encodes CASSPPAGLPGMETQYF.

This clone was seen a handful of times. This chain joins TRBV22-1 and TRBJ2-2; TRBD1 is the table's D call and was not checked against the DNA. TRBV22-1 represents a pseudogene. This CDR3 region has 14 residues. The CDR3 loop reads CPGSSTENTGELFF. As DNA, the CDR3 is TGTCCTGGGAGCTCGACAGAGAACACCGGGGAGCTGTTTTTT.

The CDR3 nucleotides are TGTGCCAGCTCTCCCGTCATTAGCAGTGAGCAGTTCTTC. Encoded protein: CASSPVISSEQFF. V usage is TRBV9 and J usage is TRBJ2-1; D is undetermined. There are 13 residues in the CDR3. Germline V gene data show CDR1 as SGDLS and CDR2 as YYNGEE. The germline V and J ends were trimmed by 7 bases and 9 bases, with 17 bases remaining between them.